Each of the 8 T cell receptor beta chains below was sequenced from the same sample in a study of cytomegalovirus exposure and HLA in healthy donors (TCRdb year 2017). Library preparation employed the immunoSEQ multiplex PCR assay. The multiplex PCR relied on a mix of 60 forward primers for TCR Vbeta segments and 13 reverse primers for TCR Jbeta segments. Sourced from immuneACCESS, this table was stored by TCRdb with only in-frame sequences that have V and J called. A share of the clones is absent; for the studies checked, an unresolved V gene accounts for under half, and the remainder has no known explanation. The sample profile shows about 120,000 clones; over 6.5% of them were found once. 6% to 7.5% of the sample goes to the ten largest clones. Sequencing used PBMCs. The receptors come from a woman aged 40-49 years in good health and CMV-seropositive.

Concerning this clone itself: The same CDR3 is also encoded by other DNA sequences in this sample. This rearrangement joins TRBV7-9 to TRBJ1-1, with D unresolved. Deletions cut 2 bases from V and 1 base from J, with 5 bases between. This CDR3 spans 13 amino acids. Germline lookup yields CDR1 SEHNR and CDR2 FQNEAQ (reference sequence). CDR3 bases: TGTGCCAGCAGCTTACGGGAGAACACTGAAGCTTTCTTT. It codes for CASSLRENTEAFF.

The chain uses TRBV11-1 and TRBJ2-7, with 8 positions matching TRBD1. This CDR3 is 14 amino acids long. With 5 bases clipped from V and 3 bases from J, the junction kept 6 bases outside the gene matches. Germline CDR1 SGHAT, CDR2 FQDESV (reference sequence). The CDR3 sequence is CASSPFTGGYEQYF. DNA of the CDR3: TGTGCCAGCAGCCCCTTTACAGGGGGCTACGAGCAGTACTTC.

The V call is TRBV11-3, the J call TRBJ2-1; 7 bases match TRBD1. From germline, CDR1 is SGHNT and CDR2 YENEEA. The J segment lost 4 bases and the V segment lost 1 base, leaving 4 bases of the junction unmatched. This CDR3 contains 15 residues. The CDR3 here is CASSLGGGRYNEQFF. CDR3 in DNA: TGTGCCAGCAGCTTAGGAGGGGGCAGATACAATGAGCAGTTCTTC.

The rearrangement links TRBV10-1 to TRBJ2-3; 12 bases match TRBD2. Unmatched junction bases numbered 2, after V lost 5 bases and J lost 2 bases. From germline, CDR1 is WNHNN and CDR2 SYGVQD (reference sequence). CDR3 length equals 15 residues. CDR3 bases: TGCGCCAGCAGTCGGACTAGCGGGGACACAGATACGCAGTATTTT. This sequence encodes CASSRTSGDTDTQYF.

This clone was counted between two and nine times. The chain has TRBV30 and TRBJ1-5; perhaps TRBD1 as D (5 bases). CDR3 length: 14 residues. Germline-derived CDR1 and CDR2 are GTSNPN and SVGIG (reference sequence). V lost 4 bases, J lost 2 bases, and 12 bases lay in between. Here the CDR3 reads CAWNQGTGNQPQHF. The CDR3 DNA sequence: TGTGCCTGGAACCAGGGTACGGGCAATCAGCCCCAGCATTTT. The entire variable domain, with the rest obtained from reference TRBV30 and TRBJ1-5, is as follows: SQTIHQWPATLVQPVGSPLSLECTVEGTSNPNLYWYRQAAGRGLQLLFYSVGIGQISSEVPQNLSASRPQDRQFILSSKKLLLSDSGFYLCAWNQGTGNQPQHFGDGTRLSIL.

This chain uses TRBV28 with TRBJ2-7, with D possibly TRBD2 on 6 matching bases. The V and J ends lost 6 bases and 3 bases respectively, with 18 bases between them. Germline CDR1 is MDHEN and CDR2 is SYDVKM. The CDR3 spans 15 residues. In DNA form, the CDR3 reads TGTGCCAGCAGACCCCCGGGAGCCCGTGTCTACGAGCAGTACTTC. Its translation: CASRPPGARVYEQYF.

The chain couples TRBV30 to TRBJ1-1, with no clear D. The CDR3 contains 17 residues. CDR1 and CDR2 from the germline V gene are GTSNPN and SVGIG (reference sequence). With 4 bases removed from V and 1 base from J, the gap between germline ends came to 22 bases. The CDR3 reads CAWNVQRVKYTNTEAFF. For the CDR3, the DNA is TGTGCCTGGAACGTACAGAGGGTGAAGTACACGAACACTGAAGCTTTCTTT.

V is TRBV7-6 and J is TRBJ2-1; 8 bases match TRBD1. Germline V gene sequence: CDR1 SGHVS, CDR2 FNYEAQ. V shed 2 bases and J 8 bases; nucleotides not matched to a gene: 5. The CDR3 spans 14 residues. This chain's CDR3 is CASSLTTGVDEQFF. The DNA of the CDR3 is TGTGCCAGCAGCTTAACGACAGGGGTGGATGAGCAGTTCTTC.